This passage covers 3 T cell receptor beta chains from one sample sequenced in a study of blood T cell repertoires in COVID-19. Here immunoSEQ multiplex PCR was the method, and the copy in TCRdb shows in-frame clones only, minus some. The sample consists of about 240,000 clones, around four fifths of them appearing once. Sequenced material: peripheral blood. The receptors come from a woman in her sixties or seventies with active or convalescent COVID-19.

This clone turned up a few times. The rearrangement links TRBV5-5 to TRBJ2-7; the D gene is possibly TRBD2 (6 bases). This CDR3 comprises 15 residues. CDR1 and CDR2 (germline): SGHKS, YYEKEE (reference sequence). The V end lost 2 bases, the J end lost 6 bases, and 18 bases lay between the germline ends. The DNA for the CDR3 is TGTGCCAGCAGCTTTTCACTCGGCGGGATCGGCGAGCAGTACTTC. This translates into CASSFSLGGIGEQYF.

The CDR3 coding sequence is TGTGCCAGCAGCTTACAGGGAAGCAATGAAAAACTGTTTTTT. This sequence encodes CASSLQGSNEKLFF. The chain employs TRBV7-9 and TRBJ1-4; D is possibly TRBD1 (5 bases). This CDR3 is 14 amino acids long. Germline CDR1 reads SEHNR; CDR2 reads FQNEAQ (reference sequence). V lost 2 bases and J lost 5, with 9 bases in between.

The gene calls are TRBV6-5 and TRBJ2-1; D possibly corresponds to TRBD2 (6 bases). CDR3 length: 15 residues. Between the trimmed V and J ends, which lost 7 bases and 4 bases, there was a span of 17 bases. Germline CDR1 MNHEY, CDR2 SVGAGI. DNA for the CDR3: TGTGCCAGCAATTCGGGAGCAAGACATTACAATGAGCAGTTCTTC. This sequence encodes CASNSGARHYNEQFF.